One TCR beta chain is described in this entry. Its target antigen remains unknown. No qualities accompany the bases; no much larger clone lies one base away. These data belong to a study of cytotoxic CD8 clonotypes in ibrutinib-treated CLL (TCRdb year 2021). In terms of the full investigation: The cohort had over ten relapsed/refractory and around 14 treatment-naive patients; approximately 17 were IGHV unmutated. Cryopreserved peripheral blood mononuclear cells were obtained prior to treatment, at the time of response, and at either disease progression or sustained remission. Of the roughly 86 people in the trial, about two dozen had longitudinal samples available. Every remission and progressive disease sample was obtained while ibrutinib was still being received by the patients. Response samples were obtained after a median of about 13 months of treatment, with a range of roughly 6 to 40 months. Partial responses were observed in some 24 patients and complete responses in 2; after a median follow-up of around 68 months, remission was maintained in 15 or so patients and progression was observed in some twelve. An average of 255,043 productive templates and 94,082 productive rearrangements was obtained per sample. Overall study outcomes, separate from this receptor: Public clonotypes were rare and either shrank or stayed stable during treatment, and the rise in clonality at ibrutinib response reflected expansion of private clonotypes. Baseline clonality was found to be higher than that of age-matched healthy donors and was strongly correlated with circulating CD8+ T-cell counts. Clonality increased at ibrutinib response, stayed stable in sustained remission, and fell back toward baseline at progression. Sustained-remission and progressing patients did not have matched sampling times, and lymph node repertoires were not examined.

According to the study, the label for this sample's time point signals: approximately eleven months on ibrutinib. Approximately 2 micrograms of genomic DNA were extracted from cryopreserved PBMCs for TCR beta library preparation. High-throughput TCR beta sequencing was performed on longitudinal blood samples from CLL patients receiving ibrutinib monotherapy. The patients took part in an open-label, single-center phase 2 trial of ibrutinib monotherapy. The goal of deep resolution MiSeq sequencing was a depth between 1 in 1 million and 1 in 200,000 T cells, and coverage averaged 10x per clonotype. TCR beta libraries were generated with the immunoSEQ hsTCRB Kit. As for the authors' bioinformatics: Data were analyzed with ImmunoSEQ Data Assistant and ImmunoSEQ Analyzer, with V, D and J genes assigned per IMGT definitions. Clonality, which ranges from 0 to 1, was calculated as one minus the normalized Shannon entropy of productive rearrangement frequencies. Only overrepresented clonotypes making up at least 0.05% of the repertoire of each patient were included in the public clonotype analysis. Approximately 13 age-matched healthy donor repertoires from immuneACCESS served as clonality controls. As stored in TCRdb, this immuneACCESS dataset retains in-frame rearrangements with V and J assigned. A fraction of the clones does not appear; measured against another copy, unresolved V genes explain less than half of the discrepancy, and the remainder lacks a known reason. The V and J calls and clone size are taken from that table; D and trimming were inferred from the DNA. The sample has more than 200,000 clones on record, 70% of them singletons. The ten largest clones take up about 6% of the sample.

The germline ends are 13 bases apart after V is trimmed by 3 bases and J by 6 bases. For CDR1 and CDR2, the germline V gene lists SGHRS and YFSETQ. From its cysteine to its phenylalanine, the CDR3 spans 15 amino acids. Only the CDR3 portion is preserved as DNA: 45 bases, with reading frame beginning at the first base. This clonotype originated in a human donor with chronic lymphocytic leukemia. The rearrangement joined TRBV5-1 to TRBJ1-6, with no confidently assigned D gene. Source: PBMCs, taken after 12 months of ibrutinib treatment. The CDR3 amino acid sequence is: CASSWASEINSPLHF. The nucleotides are TGCGCCAGCAGCTGGGCTTCGGAGATTAATTCACCCCTCCACTTT.